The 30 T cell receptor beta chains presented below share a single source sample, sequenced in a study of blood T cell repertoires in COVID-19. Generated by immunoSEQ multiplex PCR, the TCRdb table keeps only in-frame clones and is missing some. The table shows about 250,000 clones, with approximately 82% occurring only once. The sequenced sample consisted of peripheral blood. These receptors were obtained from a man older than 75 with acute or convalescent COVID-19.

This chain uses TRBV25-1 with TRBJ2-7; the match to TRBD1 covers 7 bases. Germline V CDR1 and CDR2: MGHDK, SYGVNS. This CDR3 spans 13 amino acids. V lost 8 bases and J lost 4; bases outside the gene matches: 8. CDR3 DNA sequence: TGTGCCAGCCACAGGGGATTGGGGTACGAGCAGTACTTC. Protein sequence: CASHRGLGYEQYF.

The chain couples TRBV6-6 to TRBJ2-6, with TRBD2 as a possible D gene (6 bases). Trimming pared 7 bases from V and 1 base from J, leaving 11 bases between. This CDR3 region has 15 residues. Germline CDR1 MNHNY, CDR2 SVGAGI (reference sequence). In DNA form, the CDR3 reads TGTGCCAGCACCCCCGGGGGTTCTGGGGCCAACGTCCTGACTTTC. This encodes CASTPGGSGANVLTF.

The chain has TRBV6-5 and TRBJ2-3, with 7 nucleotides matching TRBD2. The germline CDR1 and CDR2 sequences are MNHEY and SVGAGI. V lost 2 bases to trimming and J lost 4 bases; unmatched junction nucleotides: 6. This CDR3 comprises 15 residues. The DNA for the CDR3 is TGTGCCAGCAGTTACCGACCGACTAGCTCAGATACGCAGTATTTT. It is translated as CASSYRPTSSDTQYF.

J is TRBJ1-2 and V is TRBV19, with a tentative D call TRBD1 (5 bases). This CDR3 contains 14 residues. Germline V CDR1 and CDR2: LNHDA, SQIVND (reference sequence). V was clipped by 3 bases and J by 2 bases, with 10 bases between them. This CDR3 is CASSIQEGNYGYTF. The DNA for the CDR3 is TGTGCCAGTAGTATCCAGGAGGGGAACTATGGCTACACCTTC.

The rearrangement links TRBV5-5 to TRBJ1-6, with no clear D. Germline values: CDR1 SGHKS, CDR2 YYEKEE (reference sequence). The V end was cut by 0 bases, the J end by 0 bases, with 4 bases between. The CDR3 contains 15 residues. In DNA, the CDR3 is TGTGCCAGCAGCTTGGCGAGCTCCTATAATTCACCCCTCCACTTT. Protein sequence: CASSLASSYNSPLHF.

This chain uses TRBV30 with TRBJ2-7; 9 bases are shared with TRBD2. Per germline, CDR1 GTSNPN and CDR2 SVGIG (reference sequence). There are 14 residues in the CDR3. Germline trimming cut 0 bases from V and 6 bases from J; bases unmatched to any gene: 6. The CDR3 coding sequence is TGTGCCTGGAGTGTAGGGGTAGCGGGAGCCGAGCAGTACTTC. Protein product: CAWSVGVAGAEQYF.

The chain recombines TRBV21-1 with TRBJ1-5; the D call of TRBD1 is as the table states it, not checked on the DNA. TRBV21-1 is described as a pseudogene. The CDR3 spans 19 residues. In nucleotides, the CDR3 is TGTGCCAGCAGCAAAGACGGATCATGTGGGACAGGGCGCAATCAGCCCCAGCATTTT. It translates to CASSKDGSCGTGRNQPQHF.

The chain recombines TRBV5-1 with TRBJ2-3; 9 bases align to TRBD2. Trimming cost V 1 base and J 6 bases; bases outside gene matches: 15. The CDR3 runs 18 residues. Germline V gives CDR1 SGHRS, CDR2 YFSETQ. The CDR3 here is CASSLRRFSGSLRDTQYF. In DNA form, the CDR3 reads TGCGCCAGCAGCTTGAGGAGGTTTAGCGGGAGCCTTCGGGATACGCAGTATTTT. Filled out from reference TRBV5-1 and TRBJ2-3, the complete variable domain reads KAGVTQTPRYLIKTRGQQVTLSCSPISGHRSVSWYQQTPGQGLQFLFEYFSETQRNKGNFPGRFSGRQFSNSRSEMNVSTLELGDSALYLCASSLRRFSGSLRDTQYFGPGTRLTVL.

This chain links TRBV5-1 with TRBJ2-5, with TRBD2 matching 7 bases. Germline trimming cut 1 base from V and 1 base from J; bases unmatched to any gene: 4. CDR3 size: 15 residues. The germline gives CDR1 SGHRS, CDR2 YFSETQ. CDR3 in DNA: TGCGCCAGCAGCTTGCCGGGGGGTCCCCAAGAGACCCAGTACTTC. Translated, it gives CASSLPGGPQETQYF.

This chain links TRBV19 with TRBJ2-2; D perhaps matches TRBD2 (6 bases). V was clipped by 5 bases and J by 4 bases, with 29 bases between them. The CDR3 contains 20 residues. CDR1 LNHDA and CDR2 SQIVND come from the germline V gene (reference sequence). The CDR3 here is CASSGKGRLAGRLGTGELFF. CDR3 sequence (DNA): TGTGCCAGTAGTGGGAAGGGGAGGTTGGCGGGACGCCTTGGCACCGGGGAGCTGTTTTTT.

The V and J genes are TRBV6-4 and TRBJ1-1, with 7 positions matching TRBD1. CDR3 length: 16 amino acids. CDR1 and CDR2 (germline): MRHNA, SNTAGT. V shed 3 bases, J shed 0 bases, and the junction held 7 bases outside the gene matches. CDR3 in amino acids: CASSEQPGQMNTEAFF. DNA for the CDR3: TGTGCCAGCAGTGAACAACCGGGACAGATGAACACTGAAGCTTTCTTT.

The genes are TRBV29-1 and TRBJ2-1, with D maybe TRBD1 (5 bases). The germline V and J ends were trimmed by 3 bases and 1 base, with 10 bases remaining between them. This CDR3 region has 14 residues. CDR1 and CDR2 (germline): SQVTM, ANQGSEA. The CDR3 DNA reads TGCAGCGTTGAGGTCGCAGGGTCCTACAATGAGCAGTTCTTC. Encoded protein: CSVEVAGSYNEQFF.

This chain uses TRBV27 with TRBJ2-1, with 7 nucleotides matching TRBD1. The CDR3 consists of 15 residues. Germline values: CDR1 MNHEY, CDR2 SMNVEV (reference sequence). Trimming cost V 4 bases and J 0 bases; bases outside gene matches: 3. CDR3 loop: CASSSTGSSYNEQFF. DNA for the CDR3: TGTGCCAGCAGTTCGACAGGGAGCTCCTACAATGAGCAGTTCTTC.

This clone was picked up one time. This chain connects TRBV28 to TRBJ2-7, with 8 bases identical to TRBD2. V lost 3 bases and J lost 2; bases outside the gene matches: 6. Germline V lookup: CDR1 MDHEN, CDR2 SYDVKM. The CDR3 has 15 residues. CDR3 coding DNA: TGTGCCAGCAGTTTTTCAACTAGCGGTGCCTACGAGCAGTACTTC. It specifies CASSFSTSGAYEQYF.

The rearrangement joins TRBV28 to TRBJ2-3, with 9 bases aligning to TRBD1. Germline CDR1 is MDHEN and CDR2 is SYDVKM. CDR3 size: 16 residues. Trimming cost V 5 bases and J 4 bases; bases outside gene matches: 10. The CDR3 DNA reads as TGTGCCAGCAGTCGCCGGGACAGGGCTCGGGCAGATACGCAGTATTTT. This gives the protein CASSRRDRARADTQYF.

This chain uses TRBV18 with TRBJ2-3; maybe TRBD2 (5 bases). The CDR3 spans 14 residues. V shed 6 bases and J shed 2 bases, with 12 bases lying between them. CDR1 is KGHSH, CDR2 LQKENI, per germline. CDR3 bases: TGTGCCAGCTCTAACCTAGCTGTCACAGATACGCAGTATTTT. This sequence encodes CASSNLAVTDTQYF.

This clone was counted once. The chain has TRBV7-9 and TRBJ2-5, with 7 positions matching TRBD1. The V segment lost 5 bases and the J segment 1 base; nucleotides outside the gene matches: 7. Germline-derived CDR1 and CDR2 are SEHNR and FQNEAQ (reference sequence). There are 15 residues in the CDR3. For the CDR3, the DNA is TGTGCCAGCAGCCCCTGGGGACAGAGCCAAGAGACCCAGTACTTC. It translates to CASSPWGQSQETQYF.

CDR3 in amino acids: CASSLNGLVTDTQYF. DNA for the CDR3: TGTGCCAGCAGCTTAAACGGACTAGTCACAGATACGCAGTATTTT. This chain joins TRBV11-2 and TRBJ2-3; TRBD2 matches 7 bases. CDR1 SGHAT and CDR2 FQNNGV come from the germline V gene. The CDR3 runs to 15 residues. V lost 2 bases and J lost 2; bases outside the gene matches: 4.

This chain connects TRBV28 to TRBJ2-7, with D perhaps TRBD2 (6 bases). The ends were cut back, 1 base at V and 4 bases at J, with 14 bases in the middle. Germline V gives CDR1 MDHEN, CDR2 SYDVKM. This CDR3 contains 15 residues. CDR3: CASSLSSGGKYEQYF. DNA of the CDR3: TGTGCCAGCAGTTTATCCTCCGGGGGTAAATACGAGCAGTACTTC.

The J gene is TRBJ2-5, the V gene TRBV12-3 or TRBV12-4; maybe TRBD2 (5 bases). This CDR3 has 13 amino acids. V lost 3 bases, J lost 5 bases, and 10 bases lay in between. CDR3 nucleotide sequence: TGTGCCAGCAGTTTGGGAGTCCCGGAGACCCAGTACTTC. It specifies CASSLGVPETQYF.

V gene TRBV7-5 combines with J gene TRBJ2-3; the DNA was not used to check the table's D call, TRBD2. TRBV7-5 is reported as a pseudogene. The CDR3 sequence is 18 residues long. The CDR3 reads CVRSRVGLAGGCWDTQYF. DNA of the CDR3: TGTGTCAGAAGCCGGGTGGGACTAGCGGGAGGTTGTTGGGATACGCAGTATTTT.

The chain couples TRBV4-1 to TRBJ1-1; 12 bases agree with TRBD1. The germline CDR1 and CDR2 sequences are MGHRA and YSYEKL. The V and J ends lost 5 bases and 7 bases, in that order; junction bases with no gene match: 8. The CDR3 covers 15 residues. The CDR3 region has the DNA TGCGCCAGCAGCTTCGCCGGGACAGGGGGCAGTGAAGCTTTCTTT. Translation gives CASSFAGTGGSEAFF.

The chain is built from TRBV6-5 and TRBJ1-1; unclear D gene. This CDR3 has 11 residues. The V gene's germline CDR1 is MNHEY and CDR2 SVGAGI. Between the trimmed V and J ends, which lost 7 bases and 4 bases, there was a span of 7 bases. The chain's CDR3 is CASTPFTEAFF. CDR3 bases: TGTGCCAGCACCCCGTTCACTGAAGCTTTCTTT.

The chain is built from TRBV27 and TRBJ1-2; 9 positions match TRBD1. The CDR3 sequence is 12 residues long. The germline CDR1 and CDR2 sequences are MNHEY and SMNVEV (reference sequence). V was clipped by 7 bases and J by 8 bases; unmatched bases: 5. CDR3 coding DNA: TGTGCCAGCAAACAGGGGGCGCAGGGCTACACCTTC. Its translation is CASKQGAQGYTF.

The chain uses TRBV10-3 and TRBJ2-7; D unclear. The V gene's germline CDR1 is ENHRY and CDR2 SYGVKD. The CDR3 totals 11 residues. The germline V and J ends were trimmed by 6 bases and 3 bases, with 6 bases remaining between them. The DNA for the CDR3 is TGTGCCATCAGCCCACACTACGAGCAGTACTTC. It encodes CAISPHYEQYF.

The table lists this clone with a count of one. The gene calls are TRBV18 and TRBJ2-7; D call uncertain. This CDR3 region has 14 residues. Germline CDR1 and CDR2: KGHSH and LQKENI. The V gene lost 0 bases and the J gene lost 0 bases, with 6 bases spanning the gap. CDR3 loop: CASSPPSLSYEQYF. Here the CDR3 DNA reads TGTGCCAGCTCACCACCCTCACTCTCCTACGAGCAGTACTTC.

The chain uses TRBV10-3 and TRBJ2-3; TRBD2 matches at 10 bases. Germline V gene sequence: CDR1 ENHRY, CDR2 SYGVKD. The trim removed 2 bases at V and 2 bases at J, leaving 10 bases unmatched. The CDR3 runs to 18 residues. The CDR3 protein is CAISEGGTGTSDTDTQYF. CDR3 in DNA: TGTGCCATCAGTGAGGGAGGGACCGGGACTAGCGACACAGATACGCAGTATTTT.

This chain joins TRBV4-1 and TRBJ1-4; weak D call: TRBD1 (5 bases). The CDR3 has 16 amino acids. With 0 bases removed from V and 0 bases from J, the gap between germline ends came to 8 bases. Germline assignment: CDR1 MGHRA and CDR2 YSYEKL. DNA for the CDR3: TGCGCCAGCAGCCAAGAGGGAGGGGCAACTAATGAAAAACTGTTTTTT. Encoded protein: CASSQEGGATNEKLFF.

The CDR3 sequence is CASSITIQETQYF. The CDR3 DNA is TGTGCCAGCAGTATTACTATCCAAGAGACCCAGTACTTC. V usage is TRBV6-5 and J usage is TRBJ2-5; D gene ambiguous. The CDR3 has 13 residues. V dropped 5 bases and J dropped 1 base, with 8 bases sitting between them. Germline CDR1 and CDR2: MNHEY and SVGAGI.

The CDR3 loop reads CASSYRGTNTEAFF. As DNA, the CDR3 is TGTGCCAGCAGCTACAGGGGCACGAACACTGAAGCTTTCTTT. The gene calls are TRBV14 and TRBJ1-1; the match to TRBD1 covers 7 bases. The CDR3 length is 14 residues. V shed 5 bases, J shed 1 base, and the junction held 4 bases outside the gene matches. Germline V gene sequence: CDR1 SGHDN, CDR2 FVKESK.